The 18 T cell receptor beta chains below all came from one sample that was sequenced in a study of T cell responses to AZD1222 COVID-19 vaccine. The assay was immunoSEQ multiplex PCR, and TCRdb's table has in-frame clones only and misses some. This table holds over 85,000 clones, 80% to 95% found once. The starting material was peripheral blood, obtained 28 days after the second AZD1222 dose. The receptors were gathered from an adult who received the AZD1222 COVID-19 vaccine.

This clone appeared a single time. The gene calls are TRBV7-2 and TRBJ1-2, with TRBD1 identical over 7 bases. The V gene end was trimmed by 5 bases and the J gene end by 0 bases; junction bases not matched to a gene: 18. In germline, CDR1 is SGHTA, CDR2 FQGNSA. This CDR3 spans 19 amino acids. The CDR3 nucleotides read TGTGCCAGCAGCGCCCGACAGGGAATAAAAGTGCCCACTAACTATGGCTACACCTTC. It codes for CASSARQGIKVPTNYGYTF.

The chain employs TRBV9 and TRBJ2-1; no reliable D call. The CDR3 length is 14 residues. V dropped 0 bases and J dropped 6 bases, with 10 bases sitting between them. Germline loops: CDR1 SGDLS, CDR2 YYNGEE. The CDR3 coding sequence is TGTGCCAGCAGCGTAGCTACAAGGGTCAATGAGCAGTTCTTC. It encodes CASSVATRVNEQFF. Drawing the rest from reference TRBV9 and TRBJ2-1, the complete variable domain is DSGVTQTPKHLITATGQRVTLRCSPRSGDLSVYWYQQSLDQGLQFLIQYYNGEERAKGNILERFSAQQFPDLHSELNLSSLELGDSALYFCASSVATRVNEQFFGPGTRLTVL.

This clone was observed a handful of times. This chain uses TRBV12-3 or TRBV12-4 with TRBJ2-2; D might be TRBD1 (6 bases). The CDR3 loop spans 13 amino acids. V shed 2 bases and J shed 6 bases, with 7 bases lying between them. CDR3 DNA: TGTGCCAGCAGTTTAAACAGGGCCGGGGAGCTGTTTTTT. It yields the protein CASSLNRAGELFF.

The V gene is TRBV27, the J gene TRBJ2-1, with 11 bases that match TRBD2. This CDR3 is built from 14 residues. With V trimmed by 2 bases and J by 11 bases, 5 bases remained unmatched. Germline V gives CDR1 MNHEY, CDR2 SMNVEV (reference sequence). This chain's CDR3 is CASSLGTSGNQQFF. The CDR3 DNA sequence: TGTGCCAGCAGTTTAGGGACTAGCGGAAATCAGCAGTTCTTC.

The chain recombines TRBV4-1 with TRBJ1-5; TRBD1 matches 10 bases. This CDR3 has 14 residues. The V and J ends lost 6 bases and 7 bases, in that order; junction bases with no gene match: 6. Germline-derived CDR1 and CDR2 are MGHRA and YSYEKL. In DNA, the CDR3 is TGCGCCAGCAGAAGACAGGGGGCGGGGCAGCCCCAGCATTTT. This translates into CASRRQGAGQPQHF.

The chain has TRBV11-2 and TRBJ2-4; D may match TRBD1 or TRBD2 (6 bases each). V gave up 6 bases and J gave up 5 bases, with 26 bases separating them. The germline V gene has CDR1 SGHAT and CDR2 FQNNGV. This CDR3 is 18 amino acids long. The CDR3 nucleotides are TGTGCCAGCAGTTGGAGGGCAGAGGGGGGCAATGAGCAAAACATTCAGTACTTC. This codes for CASSWRAEGGNEQNIQYF.

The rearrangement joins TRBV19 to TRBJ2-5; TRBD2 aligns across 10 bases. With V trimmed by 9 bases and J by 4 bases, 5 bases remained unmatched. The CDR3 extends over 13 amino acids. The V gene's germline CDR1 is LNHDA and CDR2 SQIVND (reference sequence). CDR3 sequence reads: CASSGGAVETQYF. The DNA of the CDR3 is TGTGCCAGCAGCGGGGGGGCAGTAGAGACCCAGTACTTC.

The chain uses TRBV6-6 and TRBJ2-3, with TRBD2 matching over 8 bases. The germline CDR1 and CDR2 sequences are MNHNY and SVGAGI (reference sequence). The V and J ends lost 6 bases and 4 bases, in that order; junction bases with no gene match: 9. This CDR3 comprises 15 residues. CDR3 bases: TGTGCCAGCAGCCGACTCGGGGGGGTCCCAGATACGCAGTATTTT. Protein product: CASSRLGGVPDTQYF.

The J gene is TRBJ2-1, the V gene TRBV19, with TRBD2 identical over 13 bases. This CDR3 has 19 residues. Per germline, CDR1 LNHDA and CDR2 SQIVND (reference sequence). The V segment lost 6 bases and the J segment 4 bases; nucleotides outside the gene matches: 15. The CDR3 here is CASSPEVLAGGTSYNEQFF. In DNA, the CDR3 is TGTGCCAGTAGCCCGGAGGTACTAGCGGGGGGGACGTCGTACAATGAGCAGTTCTTC. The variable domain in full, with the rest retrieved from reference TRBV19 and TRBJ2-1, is DGGITQSPKYLFRKEGQNVTLSCEQNLNHDAMYWYRQDPGQGLRLIYYSQIVNDFQKGDIAEGYSVSREKKESFPLTVTSAQKNPTAFYLCASSPEVLAGGTSYNEQFFGPGTRLTVL.

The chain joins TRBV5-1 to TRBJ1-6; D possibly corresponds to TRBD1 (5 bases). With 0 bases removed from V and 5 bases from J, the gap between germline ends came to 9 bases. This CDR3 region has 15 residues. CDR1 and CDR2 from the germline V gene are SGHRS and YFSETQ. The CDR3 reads CASSLGDGNNSPLHF. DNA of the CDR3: TGCGCCAGCAGCTTGGGGGACGGTAATAATTCACCCCTCCACTTT.

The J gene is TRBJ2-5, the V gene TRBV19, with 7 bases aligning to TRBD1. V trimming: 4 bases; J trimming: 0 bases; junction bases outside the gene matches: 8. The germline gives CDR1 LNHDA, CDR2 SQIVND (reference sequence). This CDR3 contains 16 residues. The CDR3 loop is CASSSTRGNHQETQYF. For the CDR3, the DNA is TGTGCCAGTAGTAGCACCAGGGGGAATCACCAAGAGACCCAGTACTTC.

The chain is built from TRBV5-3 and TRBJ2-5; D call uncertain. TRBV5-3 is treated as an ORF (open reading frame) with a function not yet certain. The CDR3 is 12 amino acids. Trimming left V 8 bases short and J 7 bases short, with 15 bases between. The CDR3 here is CARGSSLGTQYF. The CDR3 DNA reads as TGTGCCAGGGGTAGCAGTTTAGGGACCCAGTACTTC.

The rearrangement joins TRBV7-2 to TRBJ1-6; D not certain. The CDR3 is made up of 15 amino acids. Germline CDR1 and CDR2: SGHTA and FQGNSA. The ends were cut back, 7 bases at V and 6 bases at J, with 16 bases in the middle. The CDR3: CASTWFQAVNSPLHF. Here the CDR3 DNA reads TGTGCCAGCACCTGGTTCCAGGCGGTTAATTCACCCCTCCACTTT.

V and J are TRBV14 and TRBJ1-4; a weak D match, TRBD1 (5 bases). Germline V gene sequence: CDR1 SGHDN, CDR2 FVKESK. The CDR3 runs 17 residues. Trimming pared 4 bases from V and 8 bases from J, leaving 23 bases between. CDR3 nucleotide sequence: TGTGCCAGCAGCCCCTACGGGGGAGCGGGGCAGGGAGAAAAACTGTTTTTT. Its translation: CASSPYGGAGQGEKLFF.

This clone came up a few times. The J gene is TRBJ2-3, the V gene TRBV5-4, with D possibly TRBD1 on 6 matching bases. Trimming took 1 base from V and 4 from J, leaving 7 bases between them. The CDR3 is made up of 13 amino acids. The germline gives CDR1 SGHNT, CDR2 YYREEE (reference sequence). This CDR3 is CASSLQGPDTQYF. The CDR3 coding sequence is TGTGCCAGCAGCTTGCAGGGGCCAGATACGCAGTATTTT.

CDR3 nucleotides: TGTGCCAGCAATGGGGGACTGGGAAACACCATATATTTT. This gives the protein CASNGGLGNTIYF. The chain has TRBV25-1 and TRBJ1-3, with D possibly being TRBD1 (5 bases). CDR1 MGHDK and CDR2 SYGVNS come from the germline V gene. The length of the CDR3 is 13 residues. The V end was cut by 7 bases, the J end by 4 bases, with 11 bases between.

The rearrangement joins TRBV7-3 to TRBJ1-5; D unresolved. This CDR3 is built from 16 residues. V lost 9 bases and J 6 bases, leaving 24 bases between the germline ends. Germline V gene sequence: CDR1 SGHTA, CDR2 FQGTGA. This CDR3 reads CARTLTSRRACQPQHF. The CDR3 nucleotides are TGTGCCAGAACTCTCACGTCCAGACGAGCTTGTCAGCCCCAGCATTTT.

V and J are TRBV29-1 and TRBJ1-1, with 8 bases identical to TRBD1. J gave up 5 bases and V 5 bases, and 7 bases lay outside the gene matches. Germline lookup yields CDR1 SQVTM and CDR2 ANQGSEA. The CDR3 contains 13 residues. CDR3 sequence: CSVPDRGGTEAFF. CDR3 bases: TGCAGCGTTCCAGACAGGGGCGGTACTGAAGCTTTCTTT. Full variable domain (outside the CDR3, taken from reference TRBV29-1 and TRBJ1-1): SAVISQKPSRDICQRGTSLTIQCQVDSQVTMMFWYRQQPGQSLTLIATANQGSEATYESGFVIDKFPISRPNLTFSTLTVSNMSPEDSSIYLCSVPDRGGTEAFFGQGTRLTVV.